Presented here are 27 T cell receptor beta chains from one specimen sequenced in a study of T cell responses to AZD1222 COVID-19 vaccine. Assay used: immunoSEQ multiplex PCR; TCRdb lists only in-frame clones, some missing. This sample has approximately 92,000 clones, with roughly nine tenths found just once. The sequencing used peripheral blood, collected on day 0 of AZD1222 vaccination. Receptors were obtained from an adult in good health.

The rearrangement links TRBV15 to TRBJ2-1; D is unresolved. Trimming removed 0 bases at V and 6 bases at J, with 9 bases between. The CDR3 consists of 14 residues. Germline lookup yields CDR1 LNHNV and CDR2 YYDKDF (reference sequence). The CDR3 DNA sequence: TGTGCCACCAGCAGAGATGGTCCTCCCAATGAGCAGTTCTTC. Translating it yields CATSRDGPPNEQFF.

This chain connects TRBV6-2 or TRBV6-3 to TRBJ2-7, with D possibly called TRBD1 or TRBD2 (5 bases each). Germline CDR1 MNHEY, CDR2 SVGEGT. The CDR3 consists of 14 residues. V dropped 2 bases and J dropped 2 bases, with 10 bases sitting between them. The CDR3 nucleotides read TGTGCCAGCAGTTACCGGGACGGTGCCTACGAGCAGTACTTC. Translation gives CASSYRDGAYEQYF.

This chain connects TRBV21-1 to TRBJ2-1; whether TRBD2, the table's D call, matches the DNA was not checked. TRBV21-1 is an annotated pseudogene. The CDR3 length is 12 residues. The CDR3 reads CAQGFEVNEQFF. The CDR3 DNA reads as TGTGCCCAAGGATTTGAGGTTAATGAGCAGTTCTTC.

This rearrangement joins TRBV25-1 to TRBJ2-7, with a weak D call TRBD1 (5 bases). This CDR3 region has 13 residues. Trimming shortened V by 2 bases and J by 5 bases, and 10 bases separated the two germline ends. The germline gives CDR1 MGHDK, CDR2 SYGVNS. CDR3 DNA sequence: TGTGCCAGCAGTGAACAGGGTCGGGACGAGCAGTACTTC. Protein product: CASSEQGRDEQYF.

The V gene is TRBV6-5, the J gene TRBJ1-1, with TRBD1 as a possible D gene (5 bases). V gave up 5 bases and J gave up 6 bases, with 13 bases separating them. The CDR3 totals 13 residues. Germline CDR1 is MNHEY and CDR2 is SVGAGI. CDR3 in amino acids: CASSRRAKAEAFF. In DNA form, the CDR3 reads TGTGCCAGCAGTCGCAGGGCGAAGGCTGAAGCTTTCTTT.

The CDR3 loop is CASRREGVGQPQHF. In nucleotides, the CDR3 is TGTGCCAGCAGGAGAGAGGGGGTCGGGCAGCCCCAGCATTTT. The V call is TRBV7-3, the J call TRBJ1-5; a possible D gene is TRBD1 (6 bases). The CDR3 is made up of 14 amino acids. V was cut by 6 bases and J by 7 bases, with 16 bases left in between. Germline V lookup: CDR1 SGHTA, CDR2 FQGTGA.

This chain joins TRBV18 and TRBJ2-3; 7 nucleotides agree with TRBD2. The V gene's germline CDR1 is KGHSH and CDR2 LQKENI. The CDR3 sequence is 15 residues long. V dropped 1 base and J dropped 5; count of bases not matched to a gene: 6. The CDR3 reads CASSPLVGGRDTQYF. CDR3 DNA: TGTGCCAGCTCACCACTTGTGGGAGGGCGAGATACGCAGTATTTT. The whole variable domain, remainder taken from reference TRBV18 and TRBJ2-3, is NAGVMQNPRHLVRRRGQEARLRCSPMKGHSHVYWYRQLPEEGLKFMVYLQKENIIDESGMPKERFSAEFPKEGPSILRIQQVVRGDSAAYFCASSPLVGGRDTQYFGPGTRLTVL.

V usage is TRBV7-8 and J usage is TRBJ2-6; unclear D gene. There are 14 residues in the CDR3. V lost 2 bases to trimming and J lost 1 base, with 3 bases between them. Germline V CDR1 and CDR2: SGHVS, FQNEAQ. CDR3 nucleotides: TGTGCCAGCAGCTTAACTTCTGGGGCCAACGTCCTGACTTTC. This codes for CASSLTSGANVLTF. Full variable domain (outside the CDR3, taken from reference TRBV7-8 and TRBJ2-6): GAGVSQSPRYKVAKRGQDVALRCDPISGHVSLFWYQQALGQGPEFLTYFQNEAQLDKSGLPSDRFFAERPEGSVSTLKIQRTQQEDSAVYLCASSLTSGANVLTFGAGSRLTVL.

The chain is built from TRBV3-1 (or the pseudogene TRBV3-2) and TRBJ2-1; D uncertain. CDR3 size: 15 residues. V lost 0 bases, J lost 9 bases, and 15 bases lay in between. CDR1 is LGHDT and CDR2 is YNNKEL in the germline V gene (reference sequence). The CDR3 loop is CASSQDPGGRGEQFF. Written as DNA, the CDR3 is TGTGCCAGCAGCCAAGATCCAGGTGGTCGAGGTGAGCAGTTCTTC.

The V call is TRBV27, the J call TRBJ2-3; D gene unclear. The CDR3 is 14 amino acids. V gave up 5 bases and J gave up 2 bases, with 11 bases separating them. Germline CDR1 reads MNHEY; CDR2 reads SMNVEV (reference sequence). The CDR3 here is CASSLQFFTDTQYF. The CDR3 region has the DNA TGTGCCAGCAGTCTCCAGTTTTTCACAGATACGCAGTATTTT.

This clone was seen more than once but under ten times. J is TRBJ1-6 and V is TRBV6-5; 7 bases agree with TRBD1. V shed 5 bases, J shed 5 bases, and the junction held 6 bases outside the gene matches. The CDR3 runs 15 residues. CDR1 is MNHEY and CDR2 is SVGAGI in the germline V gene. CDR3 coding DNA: TGTGCCAGCAGTCAACAGGGGTTTAATAATTCACCCCTCCACTTT. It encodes CASSQQGFNNSPLHF.

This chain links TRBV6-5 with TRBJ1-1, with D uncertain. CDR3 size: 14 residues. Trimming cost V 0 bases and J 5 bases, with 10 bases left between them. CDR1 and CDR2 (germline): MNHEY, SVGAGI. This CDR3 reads CASSYSGGLTEAFF. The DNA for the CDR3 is TGTGCCAGCAGTTACTCAGGAGGATTGACTGAAGCTTTCTTT.

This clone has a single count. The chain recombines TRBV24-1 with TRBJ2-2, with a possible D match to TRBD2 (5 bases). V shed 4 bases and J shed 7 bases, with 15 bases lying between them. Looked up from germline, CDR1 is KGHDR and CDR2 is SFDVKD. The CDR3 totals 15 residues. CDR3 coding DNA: TGTGCCACCAGTGACGGTGACTATGTCGGCGGGGAGCTGTTTTTT. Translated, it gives CATSDGDYVGGELFF.

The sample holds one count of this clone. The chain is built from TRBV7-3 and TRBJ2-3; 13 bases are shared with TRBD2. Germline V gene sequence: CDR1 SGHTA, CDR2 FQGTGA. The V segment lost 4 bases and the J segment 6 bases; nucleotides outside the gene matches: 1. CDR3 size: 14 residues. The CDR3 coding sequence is TGTGCCAGCAGCTCGACTAGCGGGAGGGATACGCAGTATTTT. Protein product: CASSSTSGRDTQYF.

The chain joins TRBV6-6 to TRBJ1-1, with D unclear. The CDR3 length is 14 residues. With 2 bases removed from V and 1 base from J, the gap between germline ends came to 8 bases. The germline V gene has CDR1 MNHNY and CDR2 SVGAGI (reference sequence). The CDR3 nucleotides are TGTGCCAGCAGTTACGCGGGCGCGAACACTGAAGCTTTCTTT. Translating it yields CASSYAGANTEAFF.

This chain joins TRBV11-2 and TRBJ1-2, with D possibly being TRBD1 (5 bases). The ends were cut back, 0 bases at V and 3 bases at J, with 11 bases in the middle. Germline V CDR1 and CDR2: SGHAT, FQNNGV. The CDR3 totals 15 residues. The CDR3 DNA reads TGTGCCAGCAGCTTAGACCCCCGGGACCACTATGGCTACACCTTC. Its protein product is CASSLDPRDHYGYTF.

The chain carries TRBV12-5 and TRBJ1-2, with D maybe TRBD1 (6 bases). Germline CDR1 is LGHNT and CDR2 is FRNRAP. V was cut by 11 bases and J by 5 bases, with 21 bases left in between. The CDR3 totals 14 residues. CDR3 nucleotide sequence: TGTGCTTCCTTGAGGGGGGAGGGTCTTTATGGCTACACCTTC. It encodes CASLRGEGLYGYTF.

CDR3 region: CASSPSGSGANVLTF. As DNA, the CDR3 is TGTGCCAGCAGCCCTTCGGGCTCTGGGGCCAACGTCCTGACTTTC. This sequence joins TRBV3-1 (or the pseudogene TRBV3-2) and TRBJ2-6; no firm D call. V shed 4 bases and J shed 0 bases, with 7 bases lying between them. Germline CDR1 is LGHDT and CDR2 is YNNKEL (reference sequence). The CDR3 has 15 amino acids.

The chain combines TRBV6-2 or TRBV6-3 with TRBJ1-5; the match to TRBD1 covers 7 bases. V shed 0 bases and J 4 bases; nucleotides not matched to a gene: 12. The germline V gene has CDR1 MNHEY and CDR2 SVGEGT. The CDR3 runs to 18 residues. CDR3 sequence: CASSYSKRGRWANQPQHF. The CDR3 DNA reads TGTGCCAGCAGTTACTCGAAAAGGGGGCGTTGGGCGAATCAGCCCCAGCATTTT.

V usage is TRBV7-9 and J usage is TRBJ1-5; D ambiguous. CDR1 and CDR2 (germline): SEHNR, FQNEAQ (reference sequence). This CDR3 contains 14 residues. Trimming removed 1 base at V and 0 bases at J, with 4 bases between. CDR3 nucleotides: TGTGCCAGCAGCTTAGATGCTAGCAATCAGCCCCAGCATTTT. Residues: CASSLDASNQPQHF.

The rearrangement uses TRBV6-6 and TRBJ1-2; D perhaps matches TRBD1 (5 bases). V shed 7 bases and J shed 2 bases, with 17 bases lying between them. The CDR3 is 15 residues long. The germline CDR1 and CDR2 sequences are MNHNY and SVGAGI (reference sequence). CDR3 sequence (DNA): TGTGCCAGCACTCGCTGGGGCAGTGAAAACTATGGCTACACCTTC. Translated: CASTRWGSENYGYTF.

CDR3 sequence reads: CASSAPGEYSYEQYF. CDR3 bases: TGTGCCAGCAGTGCACCTGGGGAGTACTCCTACGAGCAGTACTTC. The rearrangement links TRBV25-1 to TRBJ2-7; D is perhaps TRBD2 (5 bases). Trimming removed 4 bases from V and 0 bases from J, with 13 bases in between. Per the germline V gene, CDR1 is MGHDK and CDR2 is SYGVNS. This CDR3 has 15 amino acids.

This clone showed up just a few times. The CDR3 reads CASSLDGHTNQPQHF. In DNA, the CDR3 is TGTGCCAGCAGCTTGGACGGACATACAAATCAGCCCCAGCATTTT. The V call is TRBV7-8, the J call TRBJ1-5; TRBD1 might be the D (5 bases). Deletions cut 3 bases from V and 4 bases from J, with 13 bases between. Germline V gene data show CDR1 as SGHVS and CDR2 as FQNEAQ. This CDR3 is built from 15 residues.

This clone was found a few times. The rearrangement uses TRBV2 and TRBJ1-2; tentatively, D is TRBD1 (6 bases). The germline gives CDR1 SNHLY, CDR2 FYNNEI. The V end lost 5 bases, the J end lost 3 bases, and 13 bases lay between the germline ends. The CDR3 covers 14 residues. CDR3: CASSRGAGDYGYTF. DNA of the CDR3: TGTGCCAGCAGTCGGGGGGCAGGGGACTATGGCTACACCTTC.

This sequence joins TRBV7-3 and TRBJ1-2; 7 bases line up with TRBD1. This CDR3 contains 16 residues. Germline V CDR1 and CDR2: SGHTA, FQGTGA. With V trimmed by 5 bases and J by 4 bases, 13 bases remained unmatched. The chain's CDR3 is CASSQGGSRDSYGYTF. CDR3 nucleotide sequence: TGTGCCAGCAGCCAAGGCGGGTCCCGGGACAGCTATGGCTACACCTTC.

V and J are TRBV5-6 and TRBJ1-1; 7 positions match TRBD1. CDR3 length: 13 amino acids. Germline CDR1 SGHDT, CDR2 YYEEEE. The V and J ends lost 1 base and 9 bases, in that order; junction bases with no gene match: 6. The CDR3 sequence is CASSLRQGAKAFF. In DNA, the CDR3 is TGTGCCAGCAGCTTGAGACAGGGCGCTAAAGCTTTCTTT.

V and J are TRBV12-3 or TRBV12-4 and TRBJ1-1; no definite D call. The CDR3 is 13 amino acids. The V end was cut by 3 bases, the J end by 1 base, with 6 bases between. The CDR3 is CASSFGRNTEAFF. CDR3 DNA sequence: TGTGCCAGCAGTTTCGGGAGGAACACTGAAGCTTTCTTT.